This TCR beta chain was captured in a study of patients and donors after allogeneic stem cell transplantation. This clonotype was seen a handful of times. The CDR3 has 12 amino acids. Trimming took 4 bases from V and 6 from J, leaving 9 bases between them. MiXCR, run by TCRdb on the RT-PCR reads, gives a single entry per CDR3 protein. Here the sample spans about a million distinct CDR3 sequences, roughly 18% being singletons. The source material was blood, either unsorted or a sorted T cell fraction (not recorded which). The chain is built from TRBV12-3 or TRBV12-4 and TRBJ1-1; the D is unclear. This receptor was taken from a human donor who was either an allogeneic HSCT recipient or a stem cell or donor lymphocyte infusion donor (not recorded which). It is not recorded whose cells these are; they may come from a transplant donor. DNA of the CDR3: TGTGCCAGCAGTTCAGTTTTCCCTGAAGCTTTCTTT. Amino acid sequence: CASSSVFPEAFF.